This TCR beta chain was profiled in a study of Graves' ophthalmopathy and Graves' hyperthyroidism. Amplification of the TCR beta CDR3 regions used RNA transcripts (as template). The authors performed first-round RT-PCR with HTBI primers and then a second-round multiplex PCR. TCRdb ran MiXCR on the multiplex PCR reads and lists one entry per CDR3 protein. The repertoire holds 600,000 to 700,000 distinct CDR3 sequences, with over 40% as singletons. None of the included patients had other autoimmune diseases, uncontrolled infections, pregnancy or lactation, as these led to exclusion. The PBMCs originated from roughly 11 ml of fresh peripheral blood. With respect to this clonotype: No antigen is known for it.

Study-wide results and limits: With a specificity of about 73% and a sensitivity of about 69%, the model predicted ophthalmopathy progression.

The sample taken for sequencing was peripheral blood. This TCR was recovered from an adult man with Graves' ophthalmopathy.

The CDR3, as DNA: TGTGCCAGCAGTAAATTCGGACAGTCCTCTGGAAACACCATATATTTT. As protein: CASSKFGQSSGNTIYF. This sequence joins TRBV12-3 or TRBV12-4 and TRBJ1-3; a weak D match, TRBD1 (6 bases). The CDR3 is 16 residues long. Trimming cost V 5 bases and J 0 bases, with 14 bases left between them.